Presented here are 16 T cell receptor beta chains from one specimen sequenced in a study of OX40 agonist ivuxolimab in advanced cancers. The assay was immunoSEQ multiplex PCR, and TCRdb's table has in-frame clones only and misses some. The table lists about 62,000 clones, around 79% of them singletons, with approximately 10% in the top ten. The source was CD4+ or CD8+ T cells sorted from blood, collected in a trial of the OX40 agonist ivuxolimab. These receptors originate from an adult with an advanced solid tumor such as melanoma, head and neck, liver or kidney cancer.

The rearrangement links TRBV7-2 to TRBJ1-5; TRBD1 matches at 8 bases. V lost 5 bases and J lost 5; bases outside the gene matches: 2. CDR1 SGHTA and CDR2 FQGNSA come from the germline V gene. There are 13 residues in the CDR3. The CDR3 coding sequence is TGTGCCAGCAGCGTACAGGGGGATCAGCCCCAGCATTTT. Translated, it gives CASSVQGDQPQHF.

This chain links TRBV27 with TRBJ2-1, with 14 positions matching TRBD2. Trimming cost V 3 bases and J 8 bases; bases outside gene matches: 6. The CDR3 has 16 residues. Germline V gene data show CDR1 as MNHEY and CDR2 as SMNVEV (reference sequence). The CDR3 nucleotides are TGTGCCAGCAGTTTCTTAGGGACTAGCGGGAGTTATGAGCAGTTCTTC. Residues: CASSFLGTSGSYEQFF.

The chain combines TRBV30 with TRBJ2-3; D is tentatively TRBD1 or TRBD2 (5 bases each). Per germline, CDR1 GTSNPN and CDR2 SVGIG (reference sequence). V gave up 1 base and J gave up 2 bases, with 10 bases separating them. There are 14 residues in the CDR3. DNA for the CDR3: TGTGCCTGGAGTGGGGGGTGGGCCACAGATACGCAGTATTTT. This translates into CAWSGGWATDTQYF.

The chain has TRBV5-1 and TRBJ2-5, with 10 nucleotides matching TRBD2. The CDR3 is 15 residues long. The V segment lost 0 bases and the J segment 4 bases; nucleotides outside the gene matches: 3. In germline, CDR1 is SGHRS, CDR2 YFSETQ. CDR3 DNA: TGCGCCAGCAGCTTGGCCCTAGCGGGAGTAGAGACCCAGTACTTC. It yields the protein CASSLALAGVETQYF.

The chain employs TRBV7-9 and TRBJ1-1; D perhaps matches TRBD1 (5 bases). This CDR3 has 14 residues. Germline-derived CDR1 and CDR2 are SEHNR and FQNEAQ (reference sequence). V lost 5 bases, J lost 0 bases, and 10 bases lay in between. Here the CDR3 DNA reads TGTGCCAGCAGCAAGGGACGGCTGAACACTGAAGCTTTCTTT. Translation: CASSKGRLNTEAFF.

The chain recombines TRBV29-1 with TRBJ2-7; D may be TRBD2 (6 bases). Germline V gives CDR1 SQVTM, CDR2 ANQGSEA. Trimming shortened V by 4 bases and J by 6 bases, and 13 bases separated the two germline ends. This CDR3 is 12 amino acids long. The CDR3 sequence: CSVGGMRAEQYF. As DNA, the CDR3 is TGCAGCGTTGGCGGGATGCGAGCCGAGCAGTACTTC.

Concerning this clone: A much larger clone lies one base from this, so it may be a read error. The chain couples TRBV9 to TRBJ1-4; no firm D call. The length of the CDR3 is 12 residues. V shed 0 bases and J shed 7 bases, with 4 bases lying between them. CDR1 SGDLS and CDR2 YYNGEE come from the germline V gene. CDR3 nucleotides: TGTGCCAGCAGCGTAGAGGGTGAAAAACTGTTTTTT. Translated, it gives CASSVEGEKLFF. Together with reference TRBV9 and TRBJ1-4, the CDR3 gives the full variable domain: DSGVTQTPKHLITATGQRVTLRCSPRSGDLSVYWYQQSLDQGLQFLIQYYNGEERAKGNILERFSAQQFPDLHSELNLSSLELGDSALYFCASSVEGEKLFFGSGTQLSVL.

This clone was counted a single time. The chain has TRBV6-1 and TRBJ2-1; the match to TRBD2 covers 13 bases. Germline V CDR1 and CDR2: MNHNS, SASEGT. V gave up 4 bases and J gave up 5 bases; unmatched junction bases: 8. The CDR3 consists of 17 residues. As DNA, the CDR3 is TGTGCCAGCAGTGTACTAGCGGGAGGGCCACACGACAATGAGCAGTTCTTC. This encodes CASSVLAGGPHDNEQFF.

The chain is built from TRBV15 and TRBJ1-2; no reliable D call. The germline V and J ends were trimmed by 4 bases and 2 bases, with 11 bases remaining between them. Germline V lookup: CDR1 LNHNV, CDR2 YYDKDF (reference sequence). This CDR3 is 14 amino acids long. The CDR3 region has the DNA TGTGCCACCAGCAAAGGCCGTGAGAACTATGGCTACACCTTC. The encoded protein is CATSKGRENYGYTF.

The rearrangement uses TRBV7-3 and TRBJ2-3; TRBD1 matches at 8 bases. CDR3 length: 16 residues. J was trimmed by 4 bases and V by 4 bases; bases with no gene match: 10. Germline CDR1 reads SGHTA; CDR2 reads FQGTGA. The CDR3 here is CASSSGGQGASDTQYF. Written as DNA, the CDR3 is TGTGCCAGCAGCTCTGGGGGGCAGGGGGCATCAGATACGCAGTATTTT.

The chain has TRBV19 and TRBJ1-6; 8 nucleotides line up with TRBD1. Germline CDR1 reads LNHDA; CDR2 reads SQIVND (reference sequence). The CDR3 loop spans 15 amino acids. V shed 3 bases and J 7 bases; nucleotides not matched to a gene: 5. CDR3 nucleotide sequence: TGTGCCAGTAGTATGGGACAGGAAATAAATTCACCCCTCCACTTT. As protein: CASSMGQEINSPLHF.

V and J are TRBV5-1 and TRBJ2-1; TRBD2 is a possible D gene (6 bases). CDR3 size: 17 residues. With 0 bases removed from V and 8 bases from J, the gap between germline ends came to 21 bases. Per germline, CDR1 SGHRS and CDR2 YFSETQ. CDR3 DNA: TGCGCCAGCAGCTTGGCCCCGGCGGCACGGGGAGGAGATGAGCAGTTCTTC. Translating gives CASSLAPAARGGDEQFF.

V is TRBV29-1 and J is TRBJ1-5; D is undetermined. Trimming shortened V by 1 base and J by 6 bases, and 10 bases separated the two germline ends. The CDR3 length is 13 residues. Germline V gene lookup returns CDR1 SQVTM and CDR2 ANQGSEA. CDR3 sequence reads: CSVEAGRGQPQHF. CDR3 DNA: TGCAGCGTTGAAGCCGGGCGCGGTCAGCCCCAGCATTTT.

This clone was seen only a few times. The genes are TRBV7-9 and TRBJ2-3; the D gene could be TRBD1 or TRBD2 (5 bases each). The CDR3 contains 15 residues. Germline V gives CDR1 SEHNR, CDR2 FQNEAQ (reference sequence). V lost 4 bases, J lost 1 base, and 12 bases lay in between. The CDR3 spells CASSSGTRRTDTQYF. In DNA, the CDR3 is TGTGCCAGCAGCTCCGGGACCCGCCGCACAGATACGCAGTATTTT.

The chain couples TRBV6-5 to TRBJ2-1; 8 bases line up with TRBD2. Per germline, CDR1 MNHEY and CDR2 SVGAGI. The CDR3 is 15 amino acids. J lost 8 bases, V lost 2 bases, and 8 bases had no gene match. As DNA, the CDR3 is TGTGCCAGCAGTTACGACGGGGGGGCCGCCGATGAGCAGTTCTTC. Protein product: CASSYDGGAADEQFF.

The chain is built from TRBV6-5 and TRBJ1-1; TRBD1 is a possible D gene (6 bases). With 6 bases removed from V and 2 bases from J, the gap between germline ends came to 16 bases. Looked up from germline, CDR1 is MNHEY and CDR2 is SVGAGI. The CDR3 totals 15 residues. CDR3 loop: CASSRDILGNTEAFF. The CDR3 DNA follows: TGTGCCAGCAGCAGGGACATACTTGGAAACACTGAAGCTTTCTTT.